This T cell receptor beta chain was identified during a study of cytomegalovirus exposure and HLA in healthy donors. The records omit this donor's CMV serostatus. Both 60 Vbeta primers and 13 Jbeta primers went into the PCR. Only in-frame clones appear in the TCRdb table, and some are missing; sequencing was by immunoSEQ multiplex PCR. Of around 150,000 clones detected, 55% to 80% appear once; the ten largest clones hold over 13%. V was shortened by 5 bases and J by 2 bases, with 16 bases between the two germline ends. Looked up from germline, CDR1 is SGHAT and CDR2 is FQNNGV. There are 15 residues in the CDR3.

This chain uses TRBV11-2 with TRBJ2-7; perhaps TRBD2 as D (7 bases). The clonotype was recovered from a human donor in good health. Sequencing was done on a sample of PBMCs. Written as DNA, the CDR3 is TGTGCCAGCAGCCCAGGGGCTAGCGGAACCTACGAGCAGTACTTC. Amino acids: CASSPGASGTYEQYF.